These 12 T cell receptor beta chains share one sample of origin, sequenced in a study of T cell repertoires in cytomegalovirus infection. A single record per CDR3 protein comes from TCRdb applying MiXCR to the reads. Of 400,000 or so distinct CDR3 sequences listed, approximately 31% were seen once; the top ten hold about 13%. Input material: PBMCs. These receptors were taken from a human donor in good health (CMV status not recorded). Some clones in this sample may be carry-over from other donors' samples.

This clonotype was detected only a few times. The V call is TRBV27, the J call TRBJ1-2; D might be TRBD1 (6 bases). Germline V gives CDR1 MNHEY, CDR2 SMNVEV (reference sequence). The CDR3 contains 13 residues. V shed 1 base and J shed 6 bases, with 9 bases lying between them. In nucleotides, the CDR3 is TGTGCCAGCAGTTTATTCTCAGGGGATGGCTACACCTTC. As protein: CASSLFSGDGYTF.

This clonotype turned up a few times. The chain has TRBV2 and TRBJ2-5; 8 nucleotides line up with TRBD1. The ends lost 6 bases at V and 3 bases at J; junction bases unmatched: 6. From germline, CDR1 is SNHLY and CDR2 FYNNEI. CDR3 length equals 14 residues. The CDR3 DNA reads TGTGCCAGCAGACCTCCGGACAGGGAAGAGACCCAGTACTTC. This sequence encodes CASRPPDREETQYF.

The V call is TRBV19, the J call TRBJ1-6; 12 bases are shared with TRBD1. The CDR3 has 14 residues. CDR1 and CDR2 (germline): LNHDA, SQIVND (reference sequence). V shed 9 bases and J 9 bases; nucleotides not matched to a gene: 6. The chain's CDR3 is CASAGTGGLSPLHF. The CDR3 coding sequence is TGTGCCAGCGCCGGGACAGGGGGCCTTTCACCCCTCCACTTT.

The rearrangement links TRBV3-1 to TRBJ1-5, with D possibly matching TRBD1 (5 bases). The germline gives CDR1 LGHDT, CDR2 YNNKEL (reference sequence). Trimming removed 1 base at V and 6 bases at J, with 13 bases between. This CDR3 comprises 15 residues. The CDR3 loop is CASSQGRGVGQPQHF. The CDR3 DNA reads TGTGCCAGCAGCCAAGGAAGGGGCGTCGGTCAGCCCCAGCATTTT.

This clonotype has a handful of counts. J is TRBJ2-2 and V is TRBV7-2; tentatively, D is TRBD2 (5 bases). The V gene lost 2 bases and the J gene lost 10 bases, with 14 bases spanning the gap. Germline CDR1 is SGHTA and CDR2 is FQGNSA. The CDR3 loop spans 14 amino acids. Written as DNA, the CDR3 is TGTGCCAGCAGCTTATCATACTCTCGGGAGGAGCTGTTTTTT. This codes for CASSLSYSREELFF. The full variable domain, with the rest looked up from reference TRBV7-2 and TRBJ2-2, is GAGVSQSPSNKVTEKGKDVELRCDPISGHTALYWYRQSLGQGLEFLIYFQGNSAPDKSGLPSDRFSAERTGGSVSTLTIQRTQQEDSAVYLCASSLSYSREELFFGEGSRLTVL.

This clonotype was seen a handful of times. The chain combines TRBV28 with TRBJ1-5; 9 nucleotides line up with TRBD1. CDR1 is MDHEN and CDR2 is SYDVKM in the germline V gene. The CDR3 is 16 amino acids. V was pared by 5 bases and J by 7 bases, with 12 bases of the junction left unmatched. CDR3 sequence reads: CASSPYGTGRGQPQHF. The DNA of the CDR3 is TGTGCCAGCAGTCCATATGGGACAGGGCGAGGACAGCCCCAGCATTTT.

This clonotype was picked up a small number of times. The chain combines TRBV11-3 with TRBJ2-7; D possibly corresponds to TRBD1 (5 bases). Looked up from germline, CDR1 is SGHNT and CDR2 is YENEEA. There are 15 residues in the CDR3. Trimming pared 1 base from V and 5 bases from J, leaving 15 bases between. In nucleotides, the CDR3 is TGTGCCAGCAGCTTAGGGGCAGGGCGAAACCACGAGCAGTACTTC. Protein product: CASSLGAGRNHEQYF. Combining the CDR3 with reference TRBV11-3 and TRBJ2-7 gives the whole variable domain EAGVVQSPRYKIIEKKQPVAFWCNPISGHNTLYWYLQNLGQGPELLIRYENEEAVDDSQLPKDRFSAERLKGVDSTLKIQPAELGDSAVYLCASSLGAGRNHEQYFGPGTRLTVT.

This clonotype has a handful of counts. V is TRBV19 and J is TRBJ2-2; no clear D. The germline V and J ends were trimmed by 3 bases and 0 bases, with 11 bases remaining between them. Germline lookup yields CDR1 LNHDA and CDR2 SQIVND (reference sequence). CDR3 size: 16 residues. CDR3 residues: CASSILNSANTGELFF. CDR3 in DNA: TGTGCCAGTAGTATTTTGAACAGCGCGAACACCGGGGAGCTGTTTTTT.

This clonotype was counted ten times or more. CDR3 protein: CASSLAWGAITDTQYF. The DNA of the CDR3 is TGTGCCAGCAGCTTAGCCTGGGGGGCTATCACAGATACGCAGTATTTT. This sequence joins TRBV7-8 and TRBJ2-3, with D tentatively TRBD1 or TRBD2 (6 bases each). Trimming shortened V by 0 bases and J by 2 bases, and 12 bases separated the two germline ends. This CDR3 has 16 amino acids. CDR1 and CDR2 from the germline V gene are SGHVS and FQNEAQ.

Ten or more counts support this clonotype. The junction differs from germline at one of its ends, possibly a read error. The chain joins TRBV7-7 to TRBJ2-3; D is ambiguous. There are 15 residues in the CDR3. Germline-derived CDR1 and CDR2 are SSHAT and FNYEAQ (reference sequence). DNA of the CDR3: TGTGCTAGCAGCTTAGGGCTAGGTAGCACAGATACGCAGTATTTT. This sequence encodes CASSLGLGSTDTQYF.

This clonotype was seen only a few times. The chain uses TRBV28 and TRBJ2-1; D is unclear. The ends were cut back, 7 bases at V and 6 bases at J, with 10 bases in the middle. Germline V gene lookup returns CDR1 MDHEN and CDR2 SYDVKM. The CDR3 contains 12 residues. The CDR3 DNA reads TGTGCCAGCACCCCCCCTGGCAATGAGCAGTTCTTC. Amino acids: CASTPPGNEQFF.

This clonotype has only a few counts. This chain uses TRBV29-1 with TRBJ1-6; 10 bases match TRBD1. Looked up from germline, CDR1 is SQVTM and CDR2 is ANQGSEA. This CDR3 has 18 amino acids. Germline trimming cut 7 bases from V and 2 bases from J; bases unmatched to any gene: 14. This chain's CDR3 is CSESRDRGLRPYNSPLHF. The CDR3 coding sequence is TGCAGCGAAAGCCGGGACAGGGGTTTACGCCCCTATAATTCACCCCTCCACTTT.